This section outlines one TCR beta chain sequence together with its context. These data are taken from a study of blood T cell repertoires in COVID-19. The ends were cut back, 6 bases at V and 2 bases at J, with 10 bases in the middle. Germline V gene sequence: CDR1 LGHNT, CDR2 FRNRAP. The CDR3 totals 13 residues. TCRdb's table, derived via immunoSEQ multiplex PCR, lists solely in-frame clones and lacks some. Of some 150,000 clones listed, 81% are singletons. V is TRBV12-5 and J is TRBJ1-1; D is uncertain. This TCR was recovered from a woman aged 55-69 years with active or convalescent COVID-19. Sequenced input: peripheral blood. In DNA, the CDR3 is TGTGCTAGTGGATTAGAGCACAACACTGAAGCTTTCTTT. Amino acids: CASGLEHNTEAFF. The variable domain in full, with the rest retrieved from reference TRBV12-5 and TRBJ1-1, is DARVTQTPRHKVTEMGQEVTMRCQPILGHNTVFWYRQTMMQGLELLAYFRNRAPLDDSGMPKDRFSAEMPDATLATLKIQPSEPRDSAVYFCASGLEHNTEAFFGQGTRLTVV.